The following is a T cell receptor (beta chain) sequence with its context. Its antigen is as yet unknown. The memory fraction was CD4+CD45RO+CD25- cells. Deletions cut 2 bases from V and 3 bases from J, with 10 bases between. This CDR3 comprises 14 residues. Adaptor-ligated barcode primers were used to amplify TRBV12-4/TRBJ1-2 clonotypes. TCRdb used MiXCR to reprocess the multiplex PCR reads, holding one entry per CDR3 protein. The table shows 550 to 800 distinct CDR3 sequences, with roughly a third occurring only once. Findings of the study overall: Tumor Treg TCRs overlapped most with tumor naive CD4+ cells. The TCR gene usage of tumor memory CD4+ T cells clustered together with blood and lymph node memory CD4+ cells and with lymph node naive CD4+ cells. Around 12% of tumor Treg sequences matched naive CD4+ cells.

The rearrangement uses TRBV12-3 or TRBV12-4 and TRBJ1-2, with TRBD1 as a possible D gene (6 bases). The sequence derives from a female donor with breast cancer. The specimen was memory CD4+ T cells sorted from blood. The sample's subset: memory CD4+ T cells, CD4+CD45RO+CD25-. For the CDR3, the DNA is TGTGCCAGCAGTTTATCGACAGGCGACTATGGCTACACCTTC. It codes for CASSLSTGDYGYTF.